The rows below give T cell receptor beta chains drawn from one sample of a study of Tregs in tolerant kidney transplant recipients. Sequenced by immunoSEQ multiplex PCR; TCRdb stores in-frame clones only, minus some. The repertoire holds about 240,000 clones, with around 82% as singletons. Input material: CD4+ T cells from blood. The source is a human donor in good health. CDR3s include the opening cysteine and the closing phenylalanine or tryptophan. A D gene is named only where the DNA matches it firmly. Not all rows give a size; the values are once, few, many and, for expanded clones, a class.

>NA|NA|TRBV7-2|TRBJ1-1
CASSLGGARAFF
TGTGCCAGCAGCTTAGGGGGGGCGCGTGCTTTCTTT
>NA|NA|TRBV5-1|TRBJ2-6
CASSWEQVSGGANVLTF
TGCGCCAGCAGCTGGGAACAGGTATCGGGCGGGGCCAACGTCCTGACTTTC
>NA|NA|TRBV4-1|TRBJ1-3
CASSQTEQPSGNTIYF
TGCGCCAGCAGCCAAACGGAACAGCCCTCTGGAAACACCATATATTTT
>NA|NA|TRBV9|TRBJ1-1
CASSPLQQGEAFF
TGTGCCAGCAGCCCTCTTCAACAAGGTGAAGCTTTCTTT
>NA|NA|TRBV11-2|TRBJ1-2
CASSPDGTYGYTF
TGTGCCAGCAGCCCCGACGGGACCTATGGCTACACCTTC
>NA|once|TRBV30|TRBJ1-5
CAWSVQGNQPQHF
TGTGCCTGGAGTGTACAAGGGAATCAGCCCCAGCATTTT
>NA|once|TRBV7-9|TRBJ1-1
CASSLALGPETFF
TGTGCCAGCAGCTTAGCGCTAGGGCCCGAAACTTTCTTT
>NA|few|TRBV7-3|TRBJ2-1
CASSAEGLGIGEQFF
TGTGCCAGCAGCGCAGAGGGTCTAGGAATCGGTGAGCAGTTCTTC
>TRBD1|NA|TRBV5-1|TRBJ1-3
CASSFGTGGSLDSGNTIYF
TGCGCCAGCAGCTTTGGCACAGGGGGAAGTCTCGATTCTGGAAACACCATATATTTT
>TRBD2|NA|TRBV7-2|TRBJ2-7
CASSLDAGGSYEQYF
TGTGCCAGCAGCTTGGATGCGGGAGGGTCCTACGAGCAGTACTTC
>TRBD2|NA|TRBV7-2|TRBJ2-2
CASSLPGLAGGLGELFF
TGTGCCAGCAGCCTCCCGGGACTAGCGGGGGGGCTCGGGGAGCTGTTTTTT
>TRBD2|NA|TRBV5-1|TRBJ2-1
CASSPPGLADNEQFF
TGCGCCAGCAGCCCTCCGGGACTAGCGGACAATGAGCAGTTCTTC
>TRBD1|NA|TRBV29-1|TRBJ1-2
CSARTGPNYGYTF
TGCAGCGCTCGGACAGGGCCGAACTATGGCTACACCTTC
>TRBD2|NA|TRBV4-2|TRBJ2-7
CASSQQAGVEQYF
TGTGCCAGCAGCCAGCAGGCGGGGGTCGAGCAGTACTTC
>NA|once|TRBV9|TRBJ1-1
CASSVDRLNTEAFF
TGTGCCAGCAGCGTAGACAGGCTAAACACTGAAGCTTTCTTT
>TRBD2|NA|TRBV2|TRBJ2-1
CASKSRLAGGRDNEQFF
TGTGCCAGCAAATCCCGACTAGCGGGCGGCCGGGACAATGAGCAGTTCTTC